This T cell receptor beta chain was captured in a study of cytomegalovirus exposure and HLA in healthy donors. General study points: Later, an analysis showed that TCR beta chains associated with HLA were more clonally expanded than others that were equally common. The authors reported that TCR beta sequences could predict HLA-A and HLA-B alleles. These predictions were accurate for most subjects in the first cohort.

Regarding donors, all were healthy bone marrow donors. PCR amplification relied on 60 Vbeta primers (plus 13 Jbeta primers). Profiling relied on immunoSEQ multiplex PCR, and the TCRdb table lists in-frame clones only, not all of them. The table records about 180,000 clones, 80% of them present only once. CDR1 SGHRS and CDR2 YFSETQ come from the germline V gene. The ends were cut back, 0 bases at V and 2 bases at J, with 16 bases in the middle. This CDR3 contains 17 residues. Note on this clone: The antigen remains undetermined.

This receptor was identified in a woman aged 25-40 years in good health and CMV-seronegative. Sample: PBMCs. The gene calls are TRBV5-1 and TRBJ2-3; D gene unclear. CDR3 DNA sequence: TGCGCCAGCAGCTTGGCTCGCTCCACTATCCACACAGATACGCAGTATTTT. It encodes CASSLARSTIHTDTQYF. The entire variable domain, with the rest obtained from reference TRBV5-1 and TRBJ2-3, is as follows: KAGVTQTPRYLIKTRGQQVTLSCSPISGHRSVSWYQQTPGQGLQFLFEYFSETQRNKGNFPGRFSGRQFSNSRSEMNVSTLELGDSALYLCASSLARSTIHTDTQYFGPGTRLTVL.